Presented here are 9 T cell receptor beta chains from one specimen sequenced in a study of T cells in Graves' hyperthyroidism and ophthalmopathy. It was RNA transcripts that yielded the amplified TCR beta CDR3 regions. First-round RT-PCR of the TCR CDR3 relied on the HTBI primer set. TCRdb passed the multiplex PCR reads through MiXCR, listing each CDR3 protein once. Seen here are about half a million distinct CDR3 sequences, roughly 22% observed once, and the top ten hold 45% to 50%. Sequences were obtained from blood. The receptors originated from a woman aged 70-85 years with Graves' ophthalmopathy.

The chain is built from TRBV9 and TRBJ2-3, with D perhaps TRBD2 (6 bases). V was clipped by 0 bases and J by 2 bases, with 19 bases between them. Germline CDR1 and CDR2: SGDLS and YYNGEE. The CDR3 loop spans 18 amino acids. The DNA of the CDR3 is TGTGCCAGCAGCGTAGCCCCCCAACTAGCTCGGTCCACAGATACGCAGTATTTT. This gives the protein CASSVAPQLARSTDTQYF.

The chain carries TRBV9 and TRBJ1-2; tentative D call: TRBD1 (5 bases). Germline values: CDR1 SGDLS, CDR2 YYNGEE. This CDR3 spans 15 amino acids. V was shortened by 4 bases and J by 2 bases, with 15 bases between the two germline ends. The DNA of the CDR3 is TGTGCCAGCAGCCCCCGATTAGGGGCGAACTATGGCTACACCTTC. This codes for CASSPRLGANYGYTF. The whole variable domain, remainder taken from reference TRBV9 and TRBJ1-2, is DSGVTQTPKHLITATGQRVTLRCSPRSGDLSVYWYQQSLDQGLQFLIQYYNGEERAKGNILERFSAQQFPDLHSELNLSSLELGDSALYFCASSPRLGANYGYTFGSGTRLTVV.

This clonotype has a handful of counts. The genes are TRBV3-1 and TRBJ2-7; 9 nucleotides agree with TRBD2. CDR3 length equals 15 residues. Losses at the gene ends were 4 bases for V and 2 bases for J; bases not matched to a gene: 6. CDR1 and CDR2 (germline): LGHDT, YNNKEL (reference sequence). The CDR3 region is CASSPPASGAYEQYF. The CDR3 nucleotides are TGTGCCAGCAGCCCCCCGGCTAGCGGGGCCTACGAGCAGTACTTC.

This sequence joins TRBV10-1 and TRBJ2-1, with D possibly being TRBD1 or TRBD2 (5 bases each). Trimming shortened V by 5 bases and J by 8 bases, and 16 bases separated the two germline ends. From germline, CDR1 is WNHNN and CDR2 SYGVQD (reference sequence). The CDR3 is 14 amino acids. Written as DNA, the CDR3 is TGCGCCAGCAGTTACGGGGCATTACAAGATGAGCAGTTCTTC. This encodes CASSYGALQDEQFF.

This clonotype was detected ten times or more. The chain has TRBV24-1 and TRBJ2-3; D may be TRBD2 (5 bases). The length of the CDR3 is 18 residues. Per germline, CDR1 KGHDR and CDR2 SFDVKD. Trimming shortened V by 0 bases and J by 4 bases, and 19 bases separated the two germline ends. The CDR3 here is CATSDLDRASHQSDTQYF. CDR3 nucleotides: TGTGCCACCAGTGATTTGGACCGGGCTAGCCACCAATCAGATACGCAGTATTTT.

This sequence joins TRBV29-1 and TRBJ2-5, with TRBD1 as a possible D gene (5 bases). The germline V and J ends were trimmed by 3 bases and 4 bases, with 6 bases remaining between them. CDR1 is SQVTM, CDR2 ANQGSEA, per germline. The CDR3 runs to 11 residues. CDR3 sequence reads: CSVDQGETQYF. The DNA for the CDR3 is TGCAGCGTTGATCAGGGAGAGACCCAGTACTTC.

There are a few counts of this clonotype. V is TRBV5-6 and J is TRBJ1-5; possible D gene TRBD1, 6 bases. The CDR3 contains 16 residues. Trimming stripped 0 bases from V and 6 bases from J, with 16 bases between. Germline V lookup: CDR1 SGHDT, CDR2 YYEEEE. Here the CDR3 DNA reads TGTGCCAGCAGCTTGGGATGGGGGCCGGGAGGTCAGCCCCAGCATTTT. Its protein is CASSLGWGPGGQPQHF.

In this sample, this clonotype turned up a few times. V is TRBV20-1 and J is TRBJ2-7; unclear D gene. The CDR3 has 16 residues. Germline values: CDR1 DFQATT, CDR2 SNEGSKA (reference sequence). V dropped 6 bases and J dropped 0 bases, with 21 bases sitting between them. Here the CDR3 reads CSALESSSVSSYEQYF. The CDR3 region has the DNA TGCAGTGCCCTGGAAAGTTCAAGCGTGAGCTCCTACGAGCAGTACTTC.

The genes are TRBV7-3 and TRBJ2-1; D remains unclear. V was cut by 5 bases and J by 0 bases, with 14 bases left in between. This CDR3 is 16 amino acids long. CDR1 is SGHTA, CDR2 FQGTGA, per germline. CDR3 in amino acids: CASSPGRASSYNEQFF. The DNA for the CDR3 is TGTGCCAGCAGCCCCGGCCGAGCTAGCTCCTACAATGAGCAGTTCTTC.